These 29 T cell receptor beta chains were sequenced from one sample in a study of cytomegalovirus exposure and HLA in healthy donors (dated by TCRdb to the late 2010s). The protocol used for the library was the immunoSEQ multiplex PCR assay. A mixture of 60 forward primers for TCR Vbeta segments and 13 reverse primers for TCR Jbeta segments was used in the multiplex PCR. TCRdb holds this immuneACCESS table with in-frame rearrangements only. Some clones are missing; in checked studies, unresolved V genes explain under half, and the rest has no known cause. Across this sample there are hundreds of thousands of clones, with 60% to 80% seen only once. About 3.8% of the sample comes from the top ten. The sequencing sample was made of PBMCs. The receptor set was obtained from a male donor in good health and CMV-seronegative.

The CDR3 loop reads CASSSGTGVTDTQYF. As DNA, the CDR3 is TGTGCCAGCAGCTCCGGGACAGGGGTCACAGATACGCAGTATTTT. The rearrangement uses TRBV11-2 and TRBJ2-3, with 10 bases aligning to TRBD1. Germline CDR1 SGHAT, CDR2 FQNNGV. Trimming took 4 bases from V and 2 from J; bases not matched to a gene: 3. The CDR3 sequence is 15 residues long.

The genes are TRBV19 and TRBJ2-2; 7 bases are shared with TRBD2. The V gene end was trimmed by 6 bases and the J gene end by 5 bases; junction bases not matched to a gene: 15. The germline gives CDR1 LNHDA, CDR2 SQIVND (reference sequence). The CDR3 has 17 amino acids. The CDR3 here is CASRKSGTTVITGELFF. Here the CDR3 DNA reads TGTGCCAGTAGGAAATCCGGGACTACCGTCATTACCGGGGAGCTGTTTTTT. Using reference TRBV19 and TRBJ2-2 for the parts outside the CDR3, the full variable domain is DGGITQSPKYLFRKEGQNVTLSCEQNLNHDAMYWYRQDPGQGLRLIYYSQIVNDFQKGDIAEGYSVSREKKESFPLTVTSAQKNPTAFYLCASRKSGTTVITGELFFGEGSRLTVL.

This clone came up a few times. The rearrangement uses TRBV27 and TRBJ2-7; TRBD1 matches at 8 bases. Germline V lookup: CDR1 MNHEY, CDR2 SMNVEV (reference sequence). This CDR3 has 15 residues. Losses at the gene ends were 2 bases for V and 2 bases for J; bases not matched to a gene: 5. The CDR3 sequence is CASSLGTGAPYEQYF. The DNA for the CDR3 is TGTGCCAGCAGTTTAGGGACAGGCGCCCCCTACGAGCAGTACTTC.

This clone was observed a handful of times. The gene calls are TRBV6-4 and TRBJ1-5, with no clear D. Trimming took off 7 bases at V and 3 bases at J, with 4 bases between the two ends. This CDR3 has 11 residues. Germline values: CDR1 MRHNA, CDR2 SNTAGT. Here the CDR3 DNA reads TGTGCCAGCATCTTCAATCAGCCCCAGCATTTT. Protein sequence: CASIFNQPQHF.

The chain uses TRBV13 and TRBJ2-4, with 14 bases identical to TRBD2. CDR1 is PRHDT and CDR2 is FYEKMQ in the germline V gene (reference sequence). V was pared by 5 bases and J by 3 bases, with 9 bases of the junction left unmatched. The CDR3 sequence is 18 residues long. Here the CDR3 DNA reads TGTGCCAGCAGCGACCCCGGGACTAGCGGGAGTAGCAAAAACATTCAGTACTTC. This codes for CASSDPGTSGSSKNIQYF.

The CDR3 here is CASSLDRNTEAFF. The CDR3, as DNA: TGTGCCAGCAGCCTCGACAGGAACACTGAAGCTTTCTTT. The rearrangement uses TRBV6-4 and TRBJ1-1, with D perhaps TRBD1 (5 bases). This CDR3 is built from 13 residues. The V gene lost 6 bases and the J gene lost 1 base, with 9 bases spanning the gap. In germline, CDR1 is MRHNA, CDR2 SNTAGT.

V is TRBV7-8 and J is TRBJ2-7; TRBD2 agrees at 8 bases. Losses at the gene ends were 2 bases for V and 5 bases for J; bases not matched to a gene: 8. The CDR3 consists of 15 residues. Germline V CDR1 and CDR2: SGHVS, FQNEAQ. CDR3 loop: CASSLLAGLANEQYF. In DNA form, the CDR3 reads TGTGCCAGCAGCTTATTGGCCGGACTAGCCAACGAGCAGTACTTC.

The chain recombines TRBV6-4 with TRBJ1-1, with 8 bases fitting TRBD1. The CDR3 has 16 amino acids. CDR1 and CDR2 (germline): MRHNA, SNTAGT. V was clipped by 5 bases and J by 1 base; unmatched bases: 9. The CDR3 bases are TGTGCCAGCAGTACAGACAGGGGTACCGAGAACACTGAAGCTTTCTTT. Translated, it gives CASSTDRGTENTEAFF.

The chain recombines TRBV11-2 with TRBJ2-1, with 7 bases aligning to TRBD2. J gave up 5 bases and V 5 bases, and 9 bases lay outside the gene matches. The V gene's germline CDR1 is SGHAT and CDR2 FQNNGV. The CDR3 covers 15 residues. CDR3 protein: CASSAWAGVNNEQFF. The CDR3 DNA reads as TGTGCCAGCAGCGCGTGGGCGGGAGTTAACAATGAGCAGTTCTTC.

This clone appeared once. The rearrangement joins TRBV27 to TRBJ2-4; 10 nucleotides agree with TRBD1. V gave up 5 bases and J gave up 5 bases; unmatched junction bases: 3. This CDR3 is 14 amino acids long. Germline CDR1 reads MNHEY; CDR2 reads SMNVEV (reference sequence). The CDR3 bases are TGTGCCAGCAGTGACAGGGGGCCCCAAAACATTCAGTACTTC. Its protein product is CASSDRGPQNIQYF.

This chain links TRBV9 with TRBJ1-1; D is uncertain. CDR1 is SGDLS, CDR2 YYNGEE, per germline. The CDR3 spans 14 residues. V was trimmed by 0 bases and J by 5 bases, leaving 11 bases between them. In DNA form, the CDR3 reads TGTGCCAGCAGCGTAGCGATCAGAGGGACTGAAGCTTTCTTT. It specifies CASSVAIRGTEAFF. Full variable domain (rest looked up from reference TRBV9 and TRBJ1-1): DSGVTQTPKHLITATGQRVTLRCSPRSGDLSVYWYQQSLDQGLQFLIQYYNGEERAKGNILERFSAQQFPDLHSELNLSSLELGDSALYFCASSVAIRGTEAFFGQGTRLTVV.

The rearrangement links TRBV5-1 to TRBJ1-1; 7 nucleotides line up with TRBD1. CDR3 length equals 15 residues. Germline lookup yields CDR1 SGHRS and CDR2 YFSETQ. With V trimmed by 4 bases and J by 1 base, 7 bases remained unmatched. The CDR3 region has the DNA TGCGCCAGCAGCCCGCGTACAGGGGAGAACACTGAAGCTTTCTTT. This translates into CASSPRTGENTEAFF.

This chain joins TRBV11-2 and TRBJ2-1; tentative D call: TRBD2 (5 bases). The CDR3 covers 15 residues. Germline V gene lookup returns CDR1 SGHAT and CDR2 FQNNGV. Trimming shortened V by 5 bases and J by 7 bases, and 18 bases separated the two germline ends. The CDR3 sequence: CASSLSAGLPNEQFF. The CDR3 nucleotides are TGTGCCAGCAGCCTTAGCGCCGGACTCCCAAATGAGCAGTTCTTC.

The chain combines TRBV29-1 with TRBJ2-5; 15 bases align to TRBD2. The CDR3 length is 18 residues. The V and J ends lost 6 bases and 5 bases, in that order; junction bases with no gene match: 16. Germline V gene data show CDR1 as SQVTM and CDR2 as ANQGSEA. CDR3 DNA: TGCAGCGTCGAGGTTGGGACTAGCGGGAGGATATTGGCTGAGACCCAGTACTTC. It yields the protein CSVEVGTSGRILAETQYF. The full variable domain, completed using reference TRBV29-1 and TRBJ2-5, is SAVISQKPSRDICQRGTSLTIQCQVDSQVTMMFWYRQQPGQSLTLIATANQGSEATYESGFVIDKFPISRPNLTFSTLTVSNMSPEDSSIYLCSVEVGTSGRILAETQYFGPGTRLLVL.

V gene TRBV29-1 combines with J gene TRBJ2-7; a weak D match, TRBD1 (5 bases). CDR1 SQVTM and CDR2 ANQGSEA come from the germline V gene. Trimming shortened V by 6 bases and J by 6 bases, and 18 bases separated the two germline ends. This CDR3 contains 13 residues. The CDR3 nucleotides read TGCAGCGTCCAGACAACAGGCTGGGGCGAGCAGTACTTC. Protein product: CSVQTTGWGEQYF.

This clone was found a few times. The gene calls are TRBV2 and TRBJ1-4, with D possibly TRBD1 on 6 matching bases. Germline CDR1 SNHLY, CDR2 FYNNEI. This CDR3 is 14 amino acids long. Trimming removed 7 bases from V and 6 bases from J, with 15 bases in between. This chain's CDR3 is CASTPGNRDEKLFF. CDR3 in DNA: TGTGCCAGCACTCCAGGGAACAGGGATGAAAAACTGTTTTTT.

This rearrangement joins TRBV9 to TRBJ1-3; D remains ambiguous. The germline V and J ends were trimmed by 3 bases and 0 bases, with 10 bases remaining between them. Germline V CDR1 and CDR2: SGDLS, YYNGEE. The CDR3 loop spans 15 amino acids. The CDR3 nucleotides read TGTGCCAGCAGCGCAAACCCCTACTCTGGAAACACCATATATTTT. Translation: CASSANPYSGNTIYF.

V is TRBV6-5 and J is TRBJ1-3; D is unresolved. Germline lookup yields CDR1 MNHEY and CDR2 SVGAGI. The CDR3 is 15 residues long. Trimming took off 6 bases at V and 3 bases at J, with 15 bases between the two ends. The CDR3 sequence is CASRRDSTGGNTIYF. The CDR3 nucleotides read TGTGCCAGCAGGAGGGATAGTACTGGTGGAAACACCATATATTTT.

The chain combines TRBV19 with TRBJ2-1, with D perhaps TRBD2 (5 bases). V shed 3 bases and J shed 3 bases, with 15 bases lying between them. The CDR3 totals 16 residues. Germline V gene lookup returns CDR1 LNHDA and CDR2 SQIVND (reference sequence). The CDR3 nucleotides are TGTGCCAGTAGTATTAGCTCGGCGGGCTACTACAATGAGCAGTTCTTC. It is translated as CASSISSAGYYNEQFF.

The CDR3 nucleotides read TGTGCCAGCAGCACCGGGACTAGCGGATCCTACAATGAGCAGTTCTTC. Its translation is CASSTGTSGSYNEQFF. The chain recombines TRBV13 with TRBJ2-1; 11 nucleotides line up with TRBD2. V shed 5 bases, J shed 1 base, and the junction held 4 bases outside the gene matches. The germline CDR1 and CDR2 sequences are PRHDT and FYEKMQ (reference sequence). The CDR3 has 16 residues.

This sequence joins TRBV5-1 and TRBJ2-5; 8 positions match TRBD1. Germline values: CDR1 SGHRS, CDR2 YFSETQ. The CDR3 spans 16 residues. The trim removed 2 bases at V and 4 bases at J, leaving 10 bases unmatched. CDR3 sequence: CASSFGHAQGGETQYF. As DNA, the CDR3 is TGCGCCAGCAGCTTTGGACATGCACAGGGGGGAGAGACCCAGTACTTC. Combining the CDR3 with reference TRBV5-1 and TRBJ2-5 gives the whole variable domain KAGVTQTPRYLIKTRGQQVTLSCSPISGHRSVSWYQQTPGQGLQFLFEYFSETQRNKGNFPGRFSGRQFSNSRSEMNVSTLELGDSALYLCASSFGHAQGGETQYFGPGTRLLVL.

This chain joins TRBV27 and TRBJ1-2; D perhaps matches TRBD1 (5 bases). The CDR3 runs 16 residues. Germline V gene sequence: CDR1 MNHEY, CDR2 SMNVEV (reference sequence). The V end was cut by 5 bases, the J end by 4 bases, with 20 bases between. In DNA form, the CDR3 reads TGTGCCAGCAGTGCTGTTGTGGGCAGGGTTAGCTATGGCTACACCTTC. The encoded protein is CASSAVVGRVSYGYTF.

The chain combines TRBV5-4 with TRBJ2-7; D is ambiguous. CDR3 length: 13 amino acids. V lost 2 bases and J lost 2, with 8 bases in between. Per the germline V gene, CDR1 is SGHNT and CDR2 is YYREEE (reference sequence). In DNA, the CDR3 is TGTGCCAGCAGCTTAGCCGACACCTACGAGCAGTACTTC. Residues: CASSLADTYEQYF.

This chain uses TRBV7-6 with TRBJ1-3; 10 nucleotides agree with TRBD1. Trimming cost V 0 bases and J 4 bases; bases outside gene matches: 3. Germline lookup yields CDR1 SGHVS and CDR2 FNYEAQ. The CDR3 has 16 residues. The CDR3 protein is CASSLAGTGVGNTIYF. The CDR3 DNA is TGTGCCAGCAGCTTAGCCGGGACAGGGGTAGGAAACACCATATATTTT.

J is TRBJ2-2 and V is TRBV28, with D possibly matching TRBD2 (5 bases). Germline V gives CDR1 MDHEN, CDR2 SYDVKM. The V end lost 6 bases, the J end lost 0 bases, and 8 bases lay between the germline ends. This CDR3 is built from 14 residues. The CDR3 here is CASRGLANTGELFF. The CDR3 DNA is TGTGCCAGCAGAGGACTCGCGAACACCGGGGAGCTGTTTTTT. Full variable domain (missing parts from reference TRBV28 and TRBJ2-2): DVKVTQSSRYLVKRTGEKVFLECVQDMDHENMFWYRQDPGLGLRLIYFSYDVKMKEKGDIPEGYSVSREKKERFSLILESASTNQTSMYLCASRGLANTGELFFGEGSRLTVL.

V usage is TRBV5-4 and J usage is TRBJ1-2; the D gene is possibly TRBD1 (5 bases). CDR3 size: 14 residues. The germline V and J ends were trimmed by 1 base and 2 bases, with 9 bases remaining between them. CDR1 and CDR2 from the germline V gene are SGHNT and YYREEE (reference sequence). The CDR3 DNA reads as TGTGCCAGCAGCTTGCCAGGGTGGAACTATGGCTACACCTTC. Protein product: CASSLPGWNYGYTF.

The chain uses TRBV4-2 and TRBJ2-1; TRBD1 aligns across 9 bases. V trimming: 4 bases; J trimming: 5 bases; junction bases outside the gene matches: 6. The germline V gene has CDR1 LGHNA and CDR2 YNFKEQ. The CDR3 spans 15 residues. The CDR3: CASSPIDRGDNEQFF. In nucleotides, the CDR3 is TGTGCCAGCAGCCCTATAGACAGGGGGGACAATGAGCAGTTCTTC.

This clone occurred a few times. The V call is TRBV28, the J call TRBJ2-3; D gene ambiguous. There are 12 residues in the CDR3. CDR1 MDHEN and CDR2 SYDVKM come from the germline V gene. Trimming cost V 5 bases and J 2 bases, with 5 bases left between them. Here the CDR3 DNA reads TGTGCCAGCAGTCTCTCCACAGATACGCAGTATTTT. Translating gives CASSLSTDTQYF.

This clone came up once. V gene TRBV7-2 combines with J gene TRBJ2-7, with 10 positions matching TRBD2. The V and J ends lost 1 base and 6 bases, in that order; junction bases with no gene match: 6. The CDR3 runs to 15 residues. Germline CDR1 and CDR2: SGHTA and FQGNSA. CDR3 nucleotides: TGTGCCAGCAGCTTAGGTGCTAGCGGGAGTCTCGAGCAGTACTTC. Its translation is CASSLGASGSLEQYF.